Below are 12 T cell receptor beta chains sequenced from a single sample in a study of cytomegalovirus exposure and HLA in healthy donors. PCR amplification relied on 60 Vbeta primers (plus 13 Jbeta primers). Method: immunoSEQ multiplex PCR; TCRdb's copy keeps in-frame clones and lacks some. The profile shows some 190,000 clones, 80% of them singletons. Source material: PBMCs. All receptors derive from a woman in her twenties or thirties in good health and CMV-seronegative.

CDR3 loop: CASSLSRGLNTEAFF. In DNA, the CDR3 is TGTGCCAGCAGTTTATCGAGGGGGTTGAACACTGAAGCTTTCTTT. The chain uses TRBV27 and TRBJ1-1, with a tentative D call TRBD1 (6 bases). Trimming cost V 0 bases and J 0 bases, with 8 bases left between them. The CDR3 sequence is 15 residues long. CDR1 and CDR2 (germline): MNHEY, SMNVEV (reference sequence).

The CDR3 nucleotides read TGCAGCGACCCGACTATCTACCCAACTAATGAAAAACTGTTTTTT. Translating it yields CSDPTIYPTNEKLFF. The chain is built from TRBV29-1 and TRBJ1-4, with unresolved D. CDR1 and CDR2 from the germline V gene are SQVTM and ANQGSEA. V was trimmed by 7 bases and J by 0 bases, leaving 15 bases between them. The length of the CDR3 is 15 residues.

CDR3 sequence reads: CSVRQGFYEQYF. CDR3 DNA sequence: TGCAGCGTCCGACAGGGTTTTTACGAGCAGTACTTC. The rearrangement links TRBV29-1 to TRBJ2-7; TRBD1 matches at 7 bases. CDR1 is SQVTM and CDR2 is ANQGSEA in the germline V gene. The CDR3 contains 12 residues. The V segment lost 6 bases and the J segment 4 bases; nucleotides outside the gene matches: 6.

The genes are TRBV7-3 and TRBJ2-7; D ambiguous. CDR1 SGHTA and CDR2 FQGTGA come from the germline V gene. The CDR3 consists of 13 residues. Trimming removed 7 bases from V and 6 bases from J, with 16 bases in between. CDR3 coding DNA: TGTGCCAGCACCCCCTCCCCATTGAGCGAGCAGTACTTC. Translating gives CASTPSPLSEQYF.

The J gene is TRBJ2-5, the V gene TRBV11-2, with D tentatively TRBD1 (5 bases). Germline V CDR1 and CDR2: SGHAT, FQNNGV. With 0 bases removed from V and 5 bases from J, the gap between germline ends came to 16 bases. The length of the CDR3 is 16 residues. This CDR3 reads CASSLDRAGPTETQYF. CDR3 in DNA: TGTGCCAGCAGCTTAGATCGGGCAGGGCCTACGGAGACCCAGTACTTC.

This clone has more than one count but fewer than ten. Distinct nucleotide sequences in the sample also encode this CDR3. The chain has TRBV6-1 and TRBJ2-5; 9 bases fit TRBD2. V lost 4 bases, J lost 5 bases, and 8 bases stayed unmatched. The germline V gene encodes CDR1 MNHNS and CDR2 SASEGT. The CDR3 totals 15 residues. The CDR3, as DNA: TGTGCCAGCAGTGGTCGGCGGGGGGGCGGCGAGACCCAGTACTTC. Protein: CASSGRRGGGETQYF.

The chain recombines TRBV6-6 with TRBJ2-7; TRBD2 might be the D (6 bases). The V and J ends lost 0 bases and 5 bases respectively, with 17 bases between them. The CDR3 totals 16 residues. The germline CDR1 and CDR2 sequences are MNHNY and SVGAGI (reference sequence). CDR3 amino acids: CASSYSSPAGINEQYF. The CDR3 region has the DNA TGTGCCAGCAGTTACTCGAGTCCGGCGGGGATCAACGAGCAGTACTTC.

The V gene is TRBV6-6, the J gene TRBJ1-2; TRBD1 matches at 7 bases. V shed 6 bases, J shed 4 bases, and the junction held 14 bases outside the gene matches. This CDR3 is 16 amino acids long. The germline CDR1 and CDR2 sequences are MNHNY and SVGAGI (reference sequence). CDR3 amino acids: CASSLFTGSGGYGYTF. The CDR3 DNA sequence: TGTGCCAGCAGCCTATTTACCGGCTCAGGGGGCTATGGCTACACCTTC.

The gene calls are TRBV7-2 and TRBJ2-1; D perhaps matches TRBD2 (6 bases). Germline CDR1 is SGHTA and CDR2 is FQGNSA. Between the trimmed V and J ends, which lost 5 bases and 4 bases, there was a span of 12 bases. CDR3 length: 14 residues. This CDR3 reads CASSPSAGYNEQFF. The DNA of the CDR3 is TGTGCCAGCAGCCCTTCGGCGGGGTACAATGAGCAGTTCTTC. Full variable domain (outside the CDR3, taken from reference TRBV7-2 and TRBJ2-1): GAGVSQSPSNKVTEKGKDVELRCDPISGHTALYWYRQSLGQGLEFLIYFQGNSAPDKSGLPSDRFSAERTGGSVSTLTIQRTQQEDSAVYLCASSPSAGYNEQFFGPGTRLTVL.

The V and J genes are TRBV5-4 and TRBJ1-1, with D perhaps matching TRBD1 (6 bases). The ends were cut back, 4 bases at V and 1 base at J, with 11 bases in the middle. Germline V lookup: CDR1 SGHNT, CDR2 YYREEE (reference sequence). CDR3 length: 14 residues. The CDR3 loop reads CASSAKQGNTEAFF. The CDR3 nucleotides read TGTGCCAGCAGCGCGAAACAGGGGAACACTGAAGCTTTCTTT.

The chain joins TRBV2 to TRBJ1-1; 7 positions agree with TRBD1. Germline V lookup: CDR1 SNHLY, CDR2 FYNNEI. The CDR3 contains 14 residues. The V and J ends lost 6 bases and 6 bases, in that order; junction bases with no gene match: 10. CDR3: CASSRGGQGAEAFF. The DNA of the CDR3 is TGTGCCAGCAGCCGCGGGGGGCAGGGGGCTGAAGCTTTCTTT.

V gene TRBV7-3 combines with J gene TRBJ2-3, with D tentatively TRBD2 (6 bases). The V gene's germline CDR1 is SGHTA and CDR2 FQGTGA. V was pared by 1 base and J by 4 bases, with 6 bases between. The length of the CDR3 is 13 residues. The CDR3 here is CASSLIAADTQYF. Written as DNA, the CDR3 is TGTGCCAGCAGCTTAATAGCGGCAGATACGCAGTATTTT.